This T cell receptor (beta chain) was captured in a study of early T cells in non-severe SARS-CoV-2 infection. Study results and caveats: VDJdb matching, biased toward anti-spike CD8 responses, missed private and CD4 specificities.

The sample holds many counts of this clonotype. Its matching antigen is unknown. In the library, individual cDNA molecules carried attached unique molecular identifiers. TCRdb re-analysed the 5' RACE reads in MiXCR, keeping a single row per CDR3 protein. This table has tens of thousands of distinct CDR3 sequences, over 9% appearing once. Sequenced material: whole blood. The TCR originated in an adult who was a healthcare worker with PCR-confirmed SARS-CoV-2 infection or an uninfected control (not recorded which).

CDR3 sequence reads: CASRNRGRVDQPQHF. The CDR3 DNA reads as TGTGCCAGCAGGAACAGGGGAAGGGTTGATCAGCCCCAGCATTTT. The chain has TRBV2 and TRBJ1-5; TRBD1 matches 7 bases. Germline CDR1 reads SNHLY; CDR2 reads FYNNEI. CDR3 size: 15 residues. With 6 bases clipped from V and 5 bases from J, the junction kept 10 bases outside the gene matches.